This is a list of T cell receptor beta chains from one sample in a study of cytomegalovirus exposure and HLA in healthy donors. Data came from immunoSEQ multiplex PCR; TCRdb stores just in-frame clones and leaves some out. The sample holds 150,000 to 200,000 clones; about 10% are singletons and the top ten take 1% to 1.5%. The sample consisted of PBMCs. The receptors were sampled from a woman under 40 in good health and CMV-seropositive. Both conserved end residues are part of each CDR3. A D gene is named only where the DNA matches it firmly. Some rows mark clone size as missing; the rest say once, few, many or name a class of expanded clone.

clone_size	j_call	d_call	v_call	cdr3_nt	cdr3_aa
few	TRBJ1-2	NA	TRBV18	TGTGCCAGCTCACCAGGGTTGATAGGGGCGAATGATGGCTACACCTTC	CASSPGLIGANDGYTF
NA	TRBJ2-3	TRBD2	TRBV7-7	TGTGCCAGCAGCCCGGGACTAGCGGGGGGAATCACAGATACGCAGTATTTT	CASSPGLAGGITDTQYF
NA	TRBJ2-1	TRBD1	TRBV18	TGTGCCAGCGCCCTTTTAGGACAGGGGGCGATTGAGCAGTTCTTC	CASALLGQGAIEQFF
NA	TRBJ2-7	TRBD2	TRBV5-6	TGTGCCAGCAGCTTGGCGGTCAGCGGGAGACACTACGAGCAGTACTTC	CASSLAVSGRHYEQYF
few	TRBJ1-2	NA	TRBV7-2	TGTGCCAGCAGCTTAGGAGAGCCTTGGCGGTGGACCTTC	CASSLGEPWRWTF
few	TRBJ2-7	TRBD2	TRBV29-1	TGCAGCGTTGAAGATGGGGGGGACTCCTACGAGCAGTACTTC	CSVEDGGDSYEQYF
NA	TRBJ2-7	NA	TRBV5-7	TGTGCCAAGCCACCCTCATTTTCTTACGAGCAGTACTTC	CAKPPSFSYEQYF
NA	TRBJ2-1	TRBD2	TRBV6-1	TGTGCCAGCAGTGTTAGCGGGATTCCCTACAATGAGCAGTTCTTC	CASSVSGIPYNEQFF
few	TRBJ1-2	TRBD1	TRBV19	TGTGCCAGTAGTATAGGGGCTCCAGGGGGTTCCGGCTATGGCTACACCTTC	CASSIGAPGGSGYGYTF
NA	TRBJ2-7	TRBD1	TRBV9	TGTGCCAGCAGCGGAACAACCGGGACAGGGTCGTCCGAGCAGTACTTC	CASSGTTGTGSSEQYF
NA	TRBJ1-2	NA	TRBV29-1	TGCAGCGTTGATCAAACTATCTATGGCTACACCTTC	CSVDQTIYGYTF
few	TRBJ2-5	NA	TRBV25-1	TGTGCCAGCAGTGGACCAGGTCAAGAGACCCAGTACTTC	CASSGPGQETQYF
NA	TRBJ1-1	NA	TRBV25-1	TGTGCCAGCAGCGAGGGACTTGAAGCTTTCTTT	CASSEGLEAFF
NA	TRBJ1-2	TRBD1	TRBV7-8	TGTGCCAGCAGCTTAATGGGACAGGGTAGCTATGGCTACACCTTC	CASSLMGQGSYGYTF
NA	TRBJ2-5	NA	TRBV2	TGTGCCAGCAGTGTATTACAGTCGGGGATCGACCAGTACTTC	CASSVLQSGIDQYF
few	TRBJ1-2	NA	TRBV7-2	TGTGCCAGCAGCTTAGTTCTTTCGACGGAACTAGACTATGGCTACACCTTC	CASSLVLSTELDYGYTF
NA	TRBJ1-2	NA	TRBV7-2	TGTGCCAGCAGCTTAGACGGACTCAAAGGCTACACCTTC	CASSLDGLKGYTF
NA	TRBJ1-1	NA	TRBV7-3	TGTGCCAGCAGCTTAGGGCAGAACACTGAAGCTTTCTTT	CASSLGQNTEAFF
few	TRBJ2-3	NA	TRBV2	TGTGCCAGCAGTGAAGTCCCGTATACGCAGTATTTT	CASSEVPYTQYF
NA	TRBJ1-2	NA	TRBV5-6	TGTGCCAGCAGCCCCACAGGGCCCTTTATAAACACCAATGGCTACACCTTC	CASSPTGPFINTNGYTF
few	TRBJ2-7	TRBD1	TRBV5-1	TGCGCCAGCAGCTTGGTGGGACAGACCTACGAGCAGTACTTC	CASSLVGQTYEQYF
NA	TRBJ1-1	TRBD1	TRBV27	TGTGCCAGCAGTTGGGACAGGGGGCTCACTGAAGCTTTCTTT	CASSWDRGLTEAFF
NA	TRBJ1-5	TRBD1	TRBV6-1	TGTGCCAGCAGTGTCTCTGCCGGGACAGGTAGCAATCAGCCCCAGCATTTT	CASSVSAGTGSNQPQHF
NA	TRBJ2-7	NA	TRBV5-1	TGCGCCAGCAGCAAATTCCCGGAGCAGTACTTC	CASSKFPEQYF
NA	TRBJ1-2	NA	TRBV29-1	TGCAGCGTTGAACCAGGGGTGGATGGCTACACCTTC	CSVEPGVDGYTF